A single sample gave rise to the 27 T cell receptor beta chains below, sequenced in a study of beta chain features in type 1 diabetes. What was sequenced were expressed TCRB transcripts, since all of the isolated RNA had been reverse transcribed. TCRdb's copy holds only in-frame clones and misses some; the assay was immunoSEQ multiplex PCR. The sample lists more than 95,000 clones; 17% were seen once. These receptors have no known antigen. Overall study results and limits: Significant though moderate, a shortening of TCRB CDR3s appeared in all four CD4+ subsets of Type 1 diabetes patients.

The sample was central memory CD4+ T cells from blood. These receptors all come from a man between 18 and 29 years old with type 1 diabetes.

The rearrangement links TRBV29-1 to TRBJ2-7, with D perhaps matching TRBD2 (7 bases). The CDR3 covers 13 residues. CDR1 and CDR2 (germline): SQVTM, ANQGSEA. V dropped 6 bases and J dropped 2 bases, with 14 bases sitting between them. The CDR3 loop is CSVREGVTYEQYF. CDR3 nucleotides: TGCAGCGTGAGGGAGGGGGTCACCTACGAGCAGTACTTC.

The chain combines TRBV29-1 with TRBJ2-3, with D hard to call. The CDR3 has 13 residues. Germline values: CDR1 SQVTM, CDR2 ANQGSEA. With 1 base removed from V and 1 base from J, the gap between germline ends came to 6 bases. The CDR3 region is CSVEGQGTDTQYF. The DNA of the CDR3 is TGCAGCGTTGAAGGCCAGGGCACAGATACGCAGTATTTT.

The CDR3 region is CATGSLAGDSYNEQFF. The CDR3 DNA reads as TGCGCCACAGGGAGTCTAGCGGGAGATTCCTACAATGAGCAGTTCTTC. The chain links TRBV10-1 to TRBJ2-1, with 10 bases fitting TRBD2. Germline CDR1 and CDR2: WNHNN and SYGVQD (reference sequence). The ends lost 10 bases at V and 1 base at J; junction bases unmatched: 10. The length of the CDR3 is 16 residues.

A single count supports this clone. V and J are TRBV5-1 and TRBJ2-1; 10 bases fit TRBD2. There are 14 residues in the CDR3. V lost 1 base and J lost 7; bases outside the gene matches: 2. Germline V lookup: CDR1 SGHRS, CDR2 YFSETQ. For the CDR3, the DNA is TGCGCCAGCAGCTTGCTAGCGGGAGAGAATGAGCAGTTCTTC. Translated, it gives CASSLLAGENEQFF.

This chain connects TRBV21-1 to TRBJ2-1; the table's D call, TRBD2, has no DNA check behind it. TRBV21-1 is marked as a pseudogene. The CDR3 contains 14 residues. For the CDR3, the DNA is TGTGCCAGGGTCACGGACTGGAAATACAATGAGCAGTTCTTC. As protein: CARVTDWKYNEQFF.

There are many counts of this clone. V and J are TRBV14 and TRBJ2-6; D ambiguous. V was shortened by 4 bases and J by 0 bases, with 7 bases between the two germline ends. The CDR3 has 15 amino acids. Germline V CDR1 and CDR2: SGHDN, FVKESK. The CDR3 sequence is CASSRTISGANVLTF. The CDR3 nucleotides are TGTGCCAGCAGCCGAACAATCTCTGGGGCCAACGTCCTGACTTTC.

The V gene is TRBV21-1, the J gene TRBJ2-1; the table's D call, TRBD1, has no DNA check behind it. TRBV21-1 corresponds to a pseudogene. The CDR3 has 20 residues. The CDR3 region is CASSKAYGLMDRVEDNEQFF. CDR3 DNA sequence: TGTGCCAGCAGCAAAGCATACGGTCTCATGGACAGGGTCGAGGACAATGAGCAGTTCTTC.

This clone was counted at least ten times. V gene TRBV6-6 combines with J gene TRBJ2-3, with D perhaps TRBD1 (6 bases). V lost 6 bases, J lost 0 bases, and 13 bases lay in between. CDR1 is MNHNY, CDR2 SVGAGI, per germline (reference sequence). The CDR3 totals 15 residues. The CDR3 DNA reads TGTGCCAGCAGGCTATGGACAGCAAGCACAGATACGCAGTATTTT. It encodes CASRLWTASTDTQYF.

Concerning this clone itself: The same CDR3 can be traced to other DNA sequences in this sample. This chain links TRBV4-2 with TRBJ2-3; no clear D gene. Per the germline V gene, CDR1 is LGHNA and CDR2 is YNFKEQ. The ends were cut back, 0 bases at V and 4 bases at J, with 8 bases in the middle. The CDR3 has 14 residues. CDR3 sequence reads: CASSQDQVPDTQYF. In DNA, the CDR3 is TGTGCCAGCAGCCAAGATCAGGTCCCAGATACGCAGTATTTT.

This chain connects TRBV30 to TRBJ1-3; D is unresolved. Trimming stripped 3 bases from V and 0 bases from J, with 9 bases between. Germline CDR1 reads GTSNPN; CDR2 reads SVGIG (reference sequence). The CDR3 is made up of 14 amino acids. In DNA form, the CDR3 reads TGTGCCTGGAGCCTTGCTTTCTCTGGAAACACCATATATTTT. It codes for CAWSLAFSGNTIYF.

This clone was found a few times. A far larger clone is one base from this, pointing to a likely read error. This sample also contains other DNA sequences that code for the same CDR3. The chain recombines TRBV7-2 with TRBJ2-1; 7 bases are a match to TRBD2. This CDR3 is 12 amino acids long. CDR1 and CDR2 from the germline V gene are SGHTA and FQGNSA. V lost 4 bases and J lost 10; bases outside the gene matches: 4. CDR3 sequence: CASSSRGGEQFF. The CDR3 DNA is TGTGCCAGCAGCTCGAGGGGAGGGGAGCAGTTCTTC.

This clone has only a few counts. V and J are TRBV30 and TRBJ1-5; D might be TRBD1 (6 bases). The germline V gene has CDR1 GTSNPN and CDR2 SVGIG (reference sequence). The V gene lost 0 bases and the J gene lost 3 bases, with 21 bases spanning the gap. The CDR3 is made up of 18 amino acids. The CDR3 sequence is CAWSVNPRGAGLNQPQHF. The CDR3 DNA is TGTGCCTGGAGTGTAAACCCAAGGGGGGCAGGGCTCAATCAGCCCCAGCATTTT.

This sequence joins TRBV5-1 and TRBJ2-3; possibly TRBD2 for D (6 bases). The V gene lost 5 bases and the J gene lost 6 bases, with 13 bases spanning the gap. Per germline, CDR1 SGHRS and CDR2 YFSETQ. This CDR3 spans 13 amino acids. DNA for the CDR3: TGCGCCAGCAGAAGGGAGGTAATGGATACGCAGTATTTT. Protein sequence: CASRREVMDTQYF.

The chain links TRBV9 to TRBJ2-1, with a weak D call TRBD2 (6 bases). Germline V gene lookup returns CDR1 SGDLS and CDR2 YYNGEE. This CDR3 comprises 15 residues. V shed 4 bases and J shed 1 base, with 12 bases lying between them. The CDR3 bases are TGTGCCAGCAGCTTAACGGGAGTTTCCTACAATGAGCAGTTCTTC. It is translated as CASSLTGVSYNEQFF.

A few counts support this clone. The genes are TRBV7-6 and TRBJ2-1; 10 bases match TRBD2. This CDR3 has 18 residues. With 3 bases clipped from V and 5 bases from J, the junction kept 13 bases outside the gene matches. CDR1 and CDR2 (germline): SGHVS, FNYEAQ. The CDR3 protein is CASSFKAGGPEAHNEQFF. CDR3 nucleotide sequence: TGTGCCAGCAGCTTTAAAGCGGGAGGGCCAGAAGCCCACAATGAGCAGTTCTTC.

In this sample, this clone turned up once. This sequence joins TRBV2 and TRBJ1-2; 7 bases are shared with TRBD1. This CDR3 comprises 13 residues. V shed 3 bases, J shed 7 bases, and the junction held 5 bases outside the gene matches. Germline CDR1 SNHLY, CDR2 FYNNEI. The CDR3 protein is CASSDTGASGYTF. CDR3 nucleotide sequence: TGTGCCAGCAGTGACACAGGGGCGAGTGGCTACACCTTC.

The chain joins TRBV4-1 to TRBJ2-3, with 7 bases aligning to TRBD2. V lost 8 bases, J lost 0 bases, and 11 bases stayed unmatched. This CDR3 is built from 16 residues. Germline V gene sequence: CDR1 MGHRA, CDR2 YSYEKL. The CDR3 reads CASRNFVGGSTDTQYF. CDR3 bases: TGCGCCAGCCGGAATTTCGTCGGGGGGAGCACAGATACGCAGTATTTT.

To note about this clone: Germline and junction disagree at one end, which may indicate a read error. This chain connects TRBV7-7 to TRBJ2-3; 11 bases align to TRBD2. The germline gives CDR1 SSHAT, CDR2 FNYEAQ (reference sequence). The CDR3 covers 17 residues. The CDR3 DNA follows: TGTGCTAGCAGCTTAGATGTAGCGGGGGGGCCCGCAGATACGCAGTATTTT. Translating gives CASSLDVAGGPADTQYF.

Only a few counts were recorded for this clone. This sequence joins TRBV7-2 and TRBJ2-7, with D hard to call. The CDR3 totals 14 residues. CDR1 and CDR2 (germline): SGHTA, FQGNSA. V lost 1 base to trimming and J lost 7 bases, with 14 bases between them. The CDR3 region has the DNA TGTGCCAGCAGCTTAGGCCCAGCCTCCAGGGAGCAGTACTTC. Translation: CASSLGPASREQYF.

This clone has only a few counts. This chain connects TRBV29-1 to TRBJ2-5; 7 bases map to TRBD2. This CDR3 spans 13 amino acids. Germline V lookup: CDR1 SQVTM, CDR2 ANQGSEA. V lost 6 bases to trimming and J lost 5 bases; unmatched junction nucleotides: 9. This CDR3 reads CSVVLAGGETQYF. The CDR3 DNA reads as TGCAGCGTCGTCCTGGCCGGGGGGGAGACCCAGTACTTC.

This chain joins TRBV5-8 and TRBJ2-7, with a tentative D call TRBD2 (5 bases). Germline CDR1 and CDR2: SGHTS and YDEGEE. The CDR3 runs to 13 residues. Trimming shortened V by 4 bases and J by 4 bases, and 12 bases separated the two germline ends. The CDR3 sequence: CASSTGLTYEQYF. The CDR3 region has the DNA TGTGCCAGCAGCACCGGACTTACATACGAGCAGTACTTC.

Notes on this clone: One end of the junction does not line up with germline, which may come from a read error. The genes are TRBV4-2 and TRBJ2-7; 13 nucleotides line up with TRBD2. Germline CDR1 and CDR2: LGHNA and YNFKEQ. The CDR3 is 12 residues long. In nucleotides, the CDR3 is TGTGCCAGCAGTTCTACTAGCGGGAGGGCCCATTTC. It translates to CASSSTSGRAHF.

This clone turned up a few times. The J gene is TRBJ2-3, the V gene TRBV5-1; D tentatively reads TRBD1 or TRBD2 (5 bases each). The length of the CDR3 is 15 residues. Trimming took 4 bases from V and 1 from J, leaving 13 bases between them. From germline, CDR1 is SGHRS and CDR2 YFSETQ. The CDR3 loop reads CASSQGEPRTDTQYF. The CDR3 bases are TGCGCCAGCAGCCAGGGAGAACCCCGCACAGATACGCAGTATTTT. The full variable domain, its missing parts supplied by reference TRBV5-1 and TRBJ2-3, is KAGVTQTPRYLIKTRGQQVTLSCSPISGHRSVSWYQQTPGQGLQFLFEYFSETQRNKGNFPGRFSGRQFSNSRSEMNVSTLELGDSALYLCASSQGEPRTDTQYFGPGTRLTVL.

This clone was detected a few times. The chain links TRBV18 to TRBJ2-2; D remains ambiguous. This CDR3 spans 14 amino acids. Germline values: CDR1 KGHSH, CDR2 LQKENI. Trimming stripped 6 bases from V and 0 bases from J, with 8 bases between. The CDR3 loop reads CASSTVSNTGELFF. In DNA form, the CDR3 reads TGTGCCAGCTCGACGGTTTCGAACACCGGGGAGCTGTTTTTT.

As for this clone: Other DNA variants within this sample encode the same CDR3. This rearrangement joins TRBV5-1 to TRBJ2-6; perhaps TRBD2 as D (5 bases). Germline V lookup: CDR1 SGHRS, CDR2 YFSETQ. The CDR3 extends over 16 amino acids. The ends were cut back, 4 bases at V and 0 bases at J, with 11 bases in the middle. The CDR3 DNA follows: TGCGCCAGCAGCCTAGGACTGAGCTCTGGGGCCAACGTCCTGACTTTC. Its protein is CASSLGLSSGANVLTF.

The chain couples TRBV7-9 to TRBJ2-7, with 7 nucleotides matching TRBD2. This CDR3 comprises 15 residues. Trimming removed 1 base from V and 2 bases from J; junction bases left unmatched: 5. The germline CDR1 and CDR2 sequences are SEHNR and FQNEAQ (reference sequence). DNA of the CDR3: TGTGCCAGCAGCTTAGACGGGGGGAACGCCTACGAGCAGTACTTC. Its protein product is CASSLDGGNAYEQYF.

This clone was detected a few times. An end of the junction does not agree with germline; a read error may underlie this. The gene calls are TRBV4-1 and TRBJ1-6; D gene unclear. Looked up from germline, CDR1 is MGHRA and CDR2 is YSYEKL. CDR3 size: 15 residues. The CDR3 protein is CARSQGSSYNSPLHF. The DNA of the CDR3 is TGCGCCCGCAGCCAAGGGAGCTCCTATAATTCACCCCTCCACTTT.